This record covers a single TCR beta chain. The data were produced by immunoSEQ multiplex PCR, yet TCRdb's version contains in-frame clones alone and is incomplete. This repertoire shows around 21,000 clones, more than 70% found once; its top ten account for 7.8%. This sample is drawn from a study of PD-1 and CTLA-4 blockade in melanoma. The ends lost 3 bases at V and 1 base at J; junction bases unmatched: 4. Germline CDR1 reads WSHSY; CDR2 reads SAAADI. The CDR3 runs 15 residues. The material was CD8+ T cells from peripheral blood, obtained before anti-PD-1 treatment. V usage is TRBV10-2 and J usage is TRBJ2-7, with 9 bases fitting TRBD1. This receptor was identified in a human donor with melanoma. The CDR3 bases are TGCGCCAGCAGTGACCCCGGGACAGGGTCCTACGAGCAGTACTTC. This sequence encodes CASSDPGTGSYEQYF.